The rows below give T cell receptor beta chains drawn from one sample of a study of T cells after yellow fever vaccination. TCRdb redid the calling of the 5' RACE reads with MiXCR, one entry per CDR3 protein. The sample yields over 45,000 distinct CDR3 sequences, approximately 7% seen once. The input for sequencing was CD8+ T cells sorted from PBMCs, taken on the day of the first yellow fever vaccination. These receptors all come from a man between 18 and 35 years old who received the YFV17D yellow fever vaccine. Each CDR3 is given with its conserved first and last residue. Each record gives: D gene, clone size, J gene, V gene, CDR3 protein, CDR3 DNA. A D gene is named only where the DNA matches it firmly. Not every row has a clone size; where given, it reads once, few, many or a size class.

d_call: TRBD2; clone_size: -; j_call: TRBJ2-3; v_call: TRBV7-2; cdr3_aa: CASSSPSGYTDTQYF; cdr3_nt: TGTGCCAGCAGCTCCCCTAGCGGATACACAGATACGCAGTATTTT
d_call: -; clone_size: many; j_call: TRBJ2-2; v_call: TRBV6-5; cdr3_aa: CASSYVGGPTGELFF; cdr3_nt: TGTGCCAGCAGTTACGTGGGGGGTCCCACCGGGGAGCTGTTTTTT
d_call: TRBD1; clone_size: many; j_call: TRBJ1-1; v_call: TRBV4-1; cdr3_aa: CASSHRDRGLYTEAFF; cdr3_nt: TGCGCCAGCAGCCACCGGGACAGGGGATTGTACACTGAAGCTTTCTTT
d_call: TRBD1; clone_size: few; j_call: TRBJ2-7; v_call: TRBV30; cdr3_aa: CAWSVPPGQDRQYF; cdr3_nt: TGTGCCTGGAGTGTACCCCCAGGACAGGATAGGCAGTACTTC
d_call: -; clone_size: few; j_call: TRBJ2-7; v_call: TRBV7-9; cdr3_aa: CASTRDGPYEQYF; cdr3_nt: TGTGCCAGCACCCGGGACGGCCCCTACGAGCAGTACTTC
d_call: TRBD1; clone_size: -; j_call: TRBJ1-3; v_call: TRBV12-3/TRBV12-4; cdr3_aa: CASTPDRDSGNTIYF; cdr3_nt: TGTGCCAGCACGCCGGACAGGGACTCTGGAAACACCATATATTTT
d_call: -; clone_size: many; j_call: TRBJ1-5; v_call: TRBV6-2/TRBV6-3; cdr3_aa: CASSSTGGNQPQHF; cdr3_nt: TGTGCCAGCAGCTCGACGGGGGGCAATCAGCCCCAGCATTTT
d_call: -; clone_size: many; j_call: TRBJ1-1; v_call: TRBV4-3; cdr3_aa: CASSQAVTGQPTEAFF; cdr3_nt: TGCGCCAGCAGCCAAGCGGTGACCGGGCAACCCACTGAAGCTTTCTTT
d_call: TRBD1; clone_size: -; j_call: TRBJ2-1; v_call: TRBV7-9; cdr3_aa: CASSERQGFYNEQFF; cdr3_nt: TGTGCCAGCAGCGAACGACAGGGATTCTACAATGAGCAGTTCTTC
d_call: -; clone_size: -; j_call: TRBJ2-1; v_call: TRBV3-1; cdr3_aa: CASSQDGGSYNEQFF; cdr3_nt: TGTGCCAGCAGCCAAGATGGGGGCTCCTACAATGAGCAGTTCTTC
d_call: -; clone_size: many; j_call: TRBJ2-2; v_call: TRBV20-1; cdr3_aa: CSANGAIRGTGELFF; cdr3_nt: TGCAGTGCTAACGGGGCGATACGGGGCACCGGGGAGCTGTTTTTT
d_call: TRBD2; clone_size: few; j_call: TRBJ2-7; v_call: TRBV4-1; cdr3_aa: CASSQGTRSPYEQYF; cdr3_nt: TGCGCCAGCAGCCAGGGGACTAGGTCCCCCTACGAGCAGTACTTC
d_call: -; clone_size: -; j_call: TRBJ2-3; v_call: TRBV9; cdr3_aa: CASSVAGPGDTDTQYF; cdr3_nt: TGTGCCAGCAGCGTAGCTGGGCCGGGGGACACAGATACGCAGTATTTT
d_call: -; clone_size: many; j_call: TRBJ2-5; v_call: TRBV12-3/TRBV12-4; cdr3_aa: CASTTLGVGETQYF; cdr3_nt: TGTGCCAGCACCACCTTAGGGGTAGGCGAGACCCAGTACTTC
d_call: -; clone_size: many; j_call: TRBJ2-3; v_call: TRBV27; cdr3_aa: CASSSQGTQDTQYF; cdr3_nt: TGTGCCAGCAGTTCCCAAGGGACCCAGGACACGCAGTATTTT
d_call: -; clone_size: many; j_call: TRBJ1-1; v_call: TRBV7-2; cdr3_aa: CASSPLRGVGTEAFF; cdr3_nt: TGTGCCAGCAGCCCACTTAGGGGGGTAGGAACTGAAGCTTTCTTT